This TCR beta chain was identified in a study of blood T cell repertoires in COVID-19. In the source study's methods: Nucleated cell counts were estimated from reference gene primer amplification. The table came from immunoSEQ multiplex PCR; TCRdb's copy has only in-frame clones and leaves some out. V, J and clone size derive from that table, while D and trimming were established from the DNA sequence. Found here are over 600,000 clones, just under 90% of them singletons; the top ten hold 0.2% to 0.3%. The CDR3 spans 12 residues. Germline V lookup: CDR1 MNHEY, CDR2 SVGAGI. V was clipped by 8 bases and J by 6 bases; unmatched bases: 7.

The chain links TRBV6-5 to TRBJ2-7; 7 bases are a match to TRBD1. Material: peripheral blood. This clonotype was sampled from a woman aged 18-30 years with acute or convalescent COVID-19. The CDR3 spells CASAQGEIEQYF. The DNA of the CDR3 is TGTGCCAGCGCTCAGGGGGAGATCGAGCAGTACTTC.